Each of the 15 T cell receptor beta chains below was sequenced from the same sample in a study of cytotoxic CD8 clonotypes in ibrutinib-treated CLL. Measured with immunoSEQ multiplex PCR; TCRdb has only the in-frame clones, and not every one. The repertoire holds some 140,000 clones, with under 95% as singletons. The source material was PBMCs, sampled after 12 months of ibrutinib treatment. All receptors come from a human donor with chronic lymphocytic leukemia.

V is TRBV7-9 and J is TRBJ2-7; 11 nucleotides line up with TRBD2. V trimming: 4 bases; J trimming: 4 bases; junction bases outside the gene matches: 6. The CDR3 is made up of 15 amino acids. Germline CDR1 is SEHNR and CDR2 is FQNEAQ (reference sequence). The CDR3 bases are TGTGCCAGCAGCTCCCTAGCGGGAGGTTTATACGAGCAGTACTTC. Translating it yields CASSSLAGGLYEQYF.

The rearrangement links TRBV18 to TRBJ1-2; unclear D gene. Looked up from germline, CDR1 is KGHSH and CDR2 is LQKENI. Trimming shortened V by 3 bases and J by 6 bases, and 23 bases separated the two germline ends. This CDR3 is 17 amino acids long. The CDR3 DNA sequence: TGTGCCAGCTCACCCCTCGGGTTAAATTCTGTGCGGGATGGCTACACCTTC. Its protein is CASSPLGLNSVRDGYTF.

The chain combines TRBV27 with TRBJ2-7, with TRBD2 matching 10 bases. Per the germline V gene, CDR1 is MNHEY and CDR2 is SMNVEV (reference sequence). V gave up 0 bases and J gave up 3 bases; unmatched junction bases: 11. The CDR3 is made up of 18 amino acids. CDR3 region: CASSLSRIAGGALYEQYF. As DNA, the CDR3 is TGTGCCAGCAGTTTATCGCGAATAGCGGGAGGAGCTCTCTACGAGCAGTACTTC.

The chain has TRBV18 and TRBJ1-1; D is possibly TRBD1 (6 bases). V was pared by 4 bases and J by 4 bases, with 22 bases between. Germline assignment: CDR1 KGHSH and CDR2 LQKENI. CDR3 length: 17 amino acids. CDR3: CASSLQNDRSKTTEAFF. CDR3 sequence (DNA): TGTGCCAGCTCACTTCAAAACGACAGGAGCAAGACCACTGAAGCTTTCTTT.

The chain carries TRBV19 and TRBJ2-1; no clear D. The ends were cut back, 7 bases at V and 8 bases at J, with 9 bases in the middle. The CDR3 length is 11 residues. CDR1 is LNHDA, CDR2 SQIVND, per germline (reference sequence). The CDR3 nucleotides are TGTGCCAGTACCGAAATCCATGAGCAGTTCTTC. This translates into CASTEIHEQFF.

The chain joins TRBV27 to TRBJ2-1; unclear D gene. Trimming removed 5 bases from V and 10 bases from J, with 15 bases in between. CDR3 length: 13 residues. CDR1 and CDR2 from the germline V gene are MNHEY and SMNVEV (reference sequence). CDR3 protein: CASSLSRTGEQFF. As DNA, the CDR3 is TGTGCCAGCAGTCTCTCCCGGACCGGGGAGCAGTTCTTC.

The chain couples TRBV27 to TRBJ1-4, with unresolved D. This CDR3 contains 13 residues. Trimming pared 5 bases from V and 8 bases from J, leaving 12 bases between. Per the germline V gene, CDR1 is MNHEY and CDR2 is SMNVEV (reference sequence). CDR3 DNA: TGTGCCAGCAGTCACGAAGGGATAGAAAAACTGTTTTTT. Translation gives CASSHEGIEKLFF.

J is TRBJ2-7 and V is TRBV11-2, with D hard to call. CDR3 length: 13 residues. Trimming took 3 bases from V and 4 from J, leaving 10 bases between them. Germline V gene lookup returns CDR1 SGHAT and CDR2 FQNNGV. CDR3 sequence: CASSFSLEYEQYF. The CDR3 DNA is TGTGCCAGCAGCTTTTCGTTGGAGTACGAGCAGTACTTC.

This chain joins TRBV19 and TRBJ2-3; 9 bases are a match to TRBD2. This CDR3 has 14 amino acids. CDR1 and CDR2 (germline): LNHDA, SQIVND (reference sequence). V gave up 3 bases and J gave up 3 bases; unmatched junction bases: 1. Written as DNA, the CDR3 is TGTGCCAGTAGTATGAGCGGGAGGACAGATACGCAGTATTTT. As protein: CASSMSGRTDTQYF.

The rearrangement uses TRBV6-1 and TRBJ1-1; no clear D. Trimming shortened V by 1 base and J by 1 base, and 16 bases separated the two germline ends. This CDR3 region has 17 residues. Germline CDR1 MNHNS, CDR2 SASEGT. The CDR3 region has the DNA TGTGCCAGCAGTGAAGATCGGGGAACACGAAGGAACACTGAAGCTTTCTTT. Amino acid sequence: CASSEDRGTRRNTEAFF.

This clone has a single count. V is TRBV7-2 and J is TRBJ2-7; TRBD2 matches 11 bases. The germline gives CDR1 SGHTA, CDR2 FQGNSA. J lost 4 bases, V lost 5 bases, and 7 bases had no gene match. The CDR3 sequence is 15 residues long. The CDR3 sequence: CASSLNLAGGYEQYF. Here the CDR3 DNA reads TGTGCCAGCAGCCTTAACCTAGCGGGAGGTTACGAGCAGTACTTC. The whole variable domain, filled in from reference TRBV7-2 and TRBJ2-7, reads GAGVSQSPSNKVTEKGKDVELRCDPISGHTALYWYRQSLGQGLEFLIYFQGNSAPDKSGLPSDRFSAERTGGSVSTLTIQRTQQEDSAVYLCASSLNLAGGYEQYFGPGTRLTVT.

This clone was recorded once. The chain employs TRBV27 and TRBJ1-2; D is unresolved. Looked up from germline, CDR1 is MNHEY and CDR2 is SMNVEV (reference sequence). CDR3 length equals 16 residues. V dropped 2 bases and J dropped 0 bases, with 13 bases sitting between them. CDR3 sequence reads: CASSLVVAETNYGYTF. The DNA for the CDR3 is TGTGCCAGCAGTTTAGTAGTGGCGGAGACTAACTATGGCTACACCTTC.

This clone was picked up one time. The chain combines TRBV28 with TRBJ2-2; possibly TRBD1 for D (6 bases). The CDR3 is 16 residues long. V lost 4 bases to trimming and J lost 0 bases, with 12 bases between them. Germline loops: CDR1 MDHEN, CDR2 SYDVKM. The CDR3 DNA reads TGTGCCAGCAGTTCCGCCGGGACAACGAACACCGGGGAGCTGTTTTTT. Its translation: CASSSAGTTNTGELFF.

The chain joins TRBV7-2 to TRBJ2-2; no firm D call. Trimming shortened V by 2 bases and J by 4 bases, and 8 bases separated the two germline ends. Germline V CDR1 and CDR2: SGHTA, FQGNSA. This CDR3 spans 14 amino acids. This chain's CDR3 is CASSLRRSTGELFF. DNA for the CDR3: TGTGCCAGCAGCTTAAGAAGGAGCACCGGGGAGCTGTTTTTT.

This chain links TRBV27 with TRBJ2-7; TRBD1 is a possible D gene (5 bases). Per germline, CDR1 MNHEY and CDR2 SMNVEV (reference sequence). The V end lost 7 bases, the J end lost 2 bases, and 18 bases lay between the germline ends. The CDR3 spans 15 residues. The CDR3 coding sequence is TGTGCCAGCACCCCTAACCTTAGGGGCCCCTACGAGCAGTACTTC. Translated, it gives CASTPNLRGPYEQYF.